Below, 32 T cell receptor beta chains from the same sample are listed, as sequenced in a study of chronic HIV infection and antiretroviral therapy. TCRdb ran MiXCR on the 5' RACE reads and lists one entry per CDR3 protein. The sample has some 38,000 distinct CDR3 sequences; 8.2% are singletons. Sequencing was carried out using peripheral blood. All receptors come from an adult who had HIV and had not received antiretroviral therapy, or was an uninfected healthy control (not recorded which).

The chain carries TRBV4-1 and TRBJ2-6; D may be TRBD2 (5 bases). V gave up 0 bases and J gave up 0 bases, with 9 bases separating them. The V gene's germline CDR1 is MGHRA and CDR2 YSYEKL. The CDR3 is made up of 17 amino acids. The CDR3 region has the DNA TGCGCCAGCAGCCAAGATGCGGGCGGCTCTGGGGCCAACGTCCTGACTTTC. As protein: CASSQDAGGSGANVLTF.

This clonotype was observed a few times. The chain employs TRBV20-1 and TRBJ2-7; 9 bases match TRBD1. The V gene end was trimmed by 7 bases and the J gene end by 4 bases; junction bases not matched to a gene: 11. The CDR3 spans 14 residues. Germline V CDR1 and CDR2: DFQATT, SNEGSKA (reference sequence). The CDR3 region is CSVGYRGLSYEQYF. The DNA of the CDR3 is TGCAGTGTCGGATACAGGGGGCTATCTTACGAGCAGTACTTC.

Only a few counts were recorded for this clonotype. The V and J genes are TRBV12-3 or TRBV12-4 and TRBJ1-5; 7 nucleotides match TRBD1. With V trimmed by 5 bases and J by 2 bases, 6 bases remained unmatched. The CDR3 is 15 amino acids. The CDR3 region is CASSPTGEGNQPQHF. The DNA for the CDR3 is TGTGCCAGCAGTCCAACAGGGGAGGGCAATCAGCCCCAGCATTTT.

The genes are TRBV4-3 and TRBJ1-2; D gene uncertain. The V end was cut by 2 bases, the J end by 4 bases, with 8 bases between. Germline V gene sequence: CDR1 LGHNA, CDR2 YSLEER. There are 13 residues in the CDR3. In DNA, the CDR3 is TGCGCCAGCAGCCAATCGGCGTTCTATGGCTACACCTTC. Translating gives CASSQSAFYGYTF.

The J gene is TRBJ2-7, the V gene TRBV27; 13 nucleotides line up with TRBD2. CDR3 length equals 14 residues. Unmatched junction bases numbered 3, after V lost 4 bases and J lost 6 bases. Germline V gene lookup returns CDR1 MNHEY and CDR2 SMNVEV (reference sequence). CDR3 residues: CASSSTSGRAEQYF. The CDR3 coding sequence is TGTGCCAGCAGTTCCACTAGCGGGAGGGCCGAGCAGTACTTC.

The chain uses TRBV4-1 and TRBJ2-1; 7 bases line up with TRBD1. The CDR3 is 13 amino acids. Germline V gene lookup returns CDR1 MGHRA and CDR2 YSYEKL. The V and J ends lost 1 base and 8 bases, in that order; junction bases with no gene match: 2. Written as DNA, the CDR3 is TGCGCCAGCAGCCAAGGACAGGGATATGAGCAGTTCTTC. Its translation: CASSQGQGYEQFF.

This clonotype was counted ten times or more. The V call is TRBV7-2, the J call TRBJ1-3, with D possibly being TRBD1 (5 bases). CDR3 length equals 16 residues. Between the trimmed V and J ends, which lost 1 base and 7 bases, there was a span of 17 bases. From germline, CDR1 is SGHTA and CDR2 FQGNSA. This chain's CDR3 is CASSLERQLRGNTIYF. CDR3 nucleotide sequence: TGTGCCAGCAGCTTAGAGAGACAGTTACGGGGGAACACCATATATTTT.

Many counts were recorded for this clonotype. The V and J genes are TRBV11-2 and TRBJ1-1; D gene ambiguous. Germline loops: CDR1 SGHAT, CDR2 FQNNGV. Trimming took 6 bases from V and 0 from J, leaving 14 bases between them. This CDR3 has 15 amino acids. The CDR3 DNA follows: TGTGCCAGCAGTCCCCGTCGCGGGATGAACACTGAAGCTTTCTTT. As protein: CASSPRRGMNTEAFF.

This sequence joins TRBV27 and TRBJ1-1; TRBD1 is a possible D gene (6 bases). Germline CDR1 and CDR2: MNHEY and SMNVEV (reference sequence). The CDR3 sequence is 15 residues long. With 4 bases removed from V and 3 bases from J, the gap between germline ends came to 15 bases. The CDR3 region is CASSSGWGLDTEAFF. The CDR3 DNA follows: TGTGCCAGCAGTTCGGGCTGGGGGCTTGACACTGAAGCTTTCTTT.

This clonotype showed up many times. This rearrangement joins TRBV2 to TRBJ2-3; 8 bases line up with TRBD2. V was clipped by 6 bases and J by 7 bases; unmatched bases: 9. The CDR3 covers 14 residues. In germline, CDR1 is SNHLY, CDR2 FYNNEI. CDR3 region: CASRTSGSGNTQYF. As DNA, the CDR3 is TGTGCCAGCAGAACCAGCGGGAGTGGAAATACGCAGTATTTT. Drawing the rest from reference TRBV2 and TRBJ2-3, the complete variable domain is EPEVTQTPSHQVTQMGQEVILRCVPISNHLYFYWYRQILGQKVEFLVSFYNNEISEKSEIFDDQFSVERPDGSNFTLKIRSTKLEDSAMYFCASRTSGSGNTQYFGPGTRLTVL.

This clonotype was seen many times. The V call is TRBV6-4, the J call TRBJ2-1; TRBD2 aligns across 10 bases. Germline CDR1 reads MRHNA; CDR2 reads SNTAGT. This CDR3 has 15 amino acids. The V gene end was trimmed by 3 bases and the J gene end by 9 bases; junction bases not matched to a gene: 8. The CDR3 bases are TGTGCCAGCAGTGATAAAGCGGGAGGGCGGGGTGAGCAGTTCTTC. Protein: CASSDKAGGRGEQFF.

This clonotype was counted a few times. DNA of the CDR3: TGTGCCAGCAGTGAAGCGACAGGAAACACCATATATTTT. Residues: CASSEATGNTIYF. The chain combines TRBV2 with TRBJ1-3; D gene uncertain. Trimming took 0 bases from V and 4 from J, leaving 4 bases between them. The CDR3 sequence is 13 residues long. Germline V CDR1 and CDR2: SNHLY, FYNNEI.

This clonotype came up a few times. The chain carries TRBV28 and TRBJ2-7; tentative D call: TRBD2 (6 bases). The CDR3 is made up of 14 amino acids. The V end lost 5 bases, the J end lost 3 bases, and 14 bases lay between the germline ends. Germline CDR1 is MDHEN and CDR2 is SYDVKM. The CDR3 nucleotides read TGTGCCAGCAGTCCCCTTCGGGAGTACTACGAGCAGTACTTC. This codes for CASSPLREYYEQYF. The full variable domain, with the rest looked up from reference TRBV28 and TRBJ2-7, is DVKVTQSSRYLVKRTGEKVFLECVQDMDHENMFWYRQDPGLGLRLIYFSYDVKMKEKGDIPEGYSVSREKKERFSLILESASTNQTSMYLCASSPLREYYEQYFGPGTRLTVT.

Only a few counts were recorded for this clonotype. CDR3 sequence: CSVAQAALNTEAFF. The DNA of the CDR3 is TGCAGCGTCGCCCAGGCAGCCTTGAACACTGAAGCTTTCTTT. The rearrangement joins TRBV29-1 to TRBJ1-1, with D uncertain. This CDR3 region has 14 residues. Germline lookup yields CDR1 SQVTM and CDR2 ANQGSEA. Trimming took off 6 bases at V and 0 bases at J, with 14 bases between the two ends.

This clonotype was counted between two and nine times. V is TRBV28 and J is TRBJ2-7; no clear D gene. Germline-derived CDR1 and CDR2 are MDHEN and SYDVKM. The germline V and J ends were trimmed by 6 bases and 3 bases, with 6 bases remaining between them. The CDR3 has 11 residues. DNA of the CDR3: TGTGCCAGCAGCCCCGACTACGAGCAGTACTTC. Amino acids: CASSPDYEQYF.

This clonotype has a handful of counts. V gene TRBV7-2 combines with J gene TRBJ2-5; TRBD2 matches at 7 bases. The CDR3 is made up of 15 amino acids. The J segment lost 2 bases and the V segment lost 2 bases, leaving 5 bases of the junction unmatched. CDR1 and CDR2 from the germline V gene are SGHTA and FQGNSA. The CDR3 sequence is CASSLSLAAQETQYF. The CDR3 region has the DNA TGTGCCAGCAGCTTATCCCTAGCGGCACAAGAGACCCAGTACTTC.

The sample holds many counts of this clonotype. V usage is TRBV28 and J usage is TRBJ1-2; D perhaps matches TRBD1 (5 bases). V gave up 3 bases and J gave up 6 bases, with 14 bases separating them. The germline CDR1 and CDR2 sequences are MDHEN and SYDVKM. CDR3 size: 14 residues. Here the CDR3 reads CASSFERGRDGYTF. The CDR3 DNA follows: TGTGCCAGCAGTTTTGAGAGGGGACGTGATGGCTACACCTTC.

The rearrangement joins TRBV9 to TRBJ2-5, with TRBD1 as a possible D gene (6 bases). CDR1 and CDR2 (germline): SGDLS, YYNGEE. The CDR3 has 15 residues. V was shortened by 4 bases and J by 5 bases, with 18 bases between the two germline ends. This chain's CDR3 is CASSPDPQGWETQYF. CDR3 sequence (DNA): TGTGCCAGCAGCCCAGACCCACAGGGATGGGAGACCCAGTACTTC.

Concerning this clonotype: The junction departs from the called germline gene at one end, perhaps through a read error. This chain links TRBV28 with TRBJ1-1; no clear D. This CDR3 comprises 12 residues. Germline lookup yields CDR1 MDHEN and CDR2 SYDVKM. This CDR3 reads CAAAPRGVGRGF. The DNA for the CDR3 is TGTGCCGCCGCACCGAGAGGTGTCGGCAGAGGGTTT.

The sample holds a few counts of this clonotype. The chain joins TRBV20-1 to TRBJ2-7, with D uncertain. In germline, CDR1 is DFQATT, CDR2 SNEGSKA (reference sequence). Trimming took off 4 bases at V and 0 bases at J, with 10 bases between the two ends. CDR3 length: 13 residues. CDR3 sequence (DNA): TGCAGTGCTACTCTATCCAACTCCTACGAGCAGTACTTC. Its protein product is CSATLSNSYEQYF.

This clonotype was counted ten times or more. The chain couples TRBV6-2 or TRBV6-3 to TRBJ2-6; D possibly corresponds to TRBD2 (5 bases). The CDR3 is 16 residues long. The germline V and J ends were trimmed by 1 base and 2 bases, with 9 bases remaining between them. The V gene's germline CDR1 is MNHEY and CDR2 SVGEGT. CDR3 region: CASSYFEGAGANVLTF. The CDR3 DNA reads TGTGCCAGCAGTTACTTCGAGGGAGCTGGGGCCAACGTCCTGACTTTC.

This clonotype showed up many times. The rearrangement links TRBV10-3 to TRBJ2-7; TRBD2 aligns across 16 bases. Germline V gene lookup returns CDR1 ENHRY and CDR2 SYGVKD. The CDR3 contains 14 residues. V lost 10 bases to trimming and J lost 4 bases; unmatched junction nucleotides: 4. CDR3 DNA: TGTGCCACCGCGGGACTAGCGGGAGGGTACGAGCAGTACTTC. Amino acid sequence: CATAGLAGGYEQYF.

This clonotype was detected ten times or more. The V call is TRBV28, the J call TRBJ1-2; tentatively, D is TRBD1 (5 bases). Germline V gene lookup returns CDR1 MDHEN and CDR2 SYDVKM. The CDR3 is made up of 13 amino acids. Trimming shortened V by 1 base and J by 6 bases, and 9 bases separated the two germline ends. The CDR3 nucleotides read TGTGCCAGCAGTTTATCAGGGCTAGATGGCTACACCTTC. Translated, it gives CASSLSGLDGYTF.

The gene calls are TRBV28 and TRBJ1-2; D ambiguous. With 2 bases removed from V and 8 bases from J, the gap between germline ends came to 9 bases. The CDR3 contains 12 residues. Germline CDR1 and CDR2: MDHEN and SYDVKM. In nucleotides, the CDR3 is TGTGCCAGCAGTTTAAGCCATAACGGCTACACCTTC. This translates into CASSLSHNGYTF.

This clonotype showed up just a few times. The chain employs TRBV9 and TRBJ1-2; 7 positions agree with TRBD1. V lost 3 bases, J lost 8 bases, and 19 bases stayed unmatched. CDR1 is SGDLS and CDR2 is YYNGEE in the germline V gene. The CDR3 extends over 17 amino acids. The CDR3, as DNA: TGTGCCAGCAGCGGAATCCCCCAGGGGGAGGGGAAGGAAGGCTACACCTTC. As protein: CASSGIPQGEGKEGYTF. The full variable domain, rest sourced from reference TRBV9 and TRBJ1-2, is DSGVTQTPKHLITATGQRVTLRCSPRSGDLSVYWYQQSLDQGLQFLIQYYNGEERAKGNILERFSAQQFPDLHSELNLSSLELGDSALYFCASSGIPQGEGKEGYTFGSGTRLTVV.

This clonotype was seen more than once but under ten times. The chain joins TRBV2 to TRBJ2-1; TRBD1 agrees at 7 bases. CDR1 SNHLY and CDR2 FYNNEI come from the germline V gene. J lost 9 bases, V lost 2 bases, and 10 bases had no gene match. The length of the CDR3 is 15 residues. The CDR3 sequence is CASSEIGQAKGEQFF. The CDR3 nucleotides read TGTGCCAGCAGTGAAATCGGACAGGCTAAGGGTGAGCAGTTCTTC.

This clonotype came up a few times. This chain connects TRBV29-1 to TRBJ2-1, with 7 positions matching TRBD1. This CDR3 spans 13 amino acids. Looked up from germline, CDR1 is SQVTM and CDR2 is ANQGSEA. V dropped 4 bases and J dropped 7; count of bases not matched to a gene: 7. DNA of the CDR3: TGCAGCGTTGCCGGGACAGTCGAAAATGAGCAGTTCTTC. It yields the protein CSVAGTVENEQFF.

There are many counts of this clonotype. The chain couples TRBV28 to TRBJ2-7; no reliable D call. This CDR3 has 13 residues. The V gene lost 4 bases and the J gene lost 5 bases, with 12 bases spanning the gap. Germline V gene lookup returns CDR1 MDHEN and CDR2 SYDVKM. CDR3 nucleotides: TGTGCCAGCAGTTCCCCCTTTTGGAACGAGCAGTACTTC. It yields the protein CASSSPFWNEQYF. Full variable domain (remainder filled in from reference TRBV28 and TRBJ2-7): DVKVTQSSRYLVKRTGEKVFLECVQDMDHENMFWYRQDPGLGLRLIYFSYDVKMKEKGDIPEGYSVSREKKERFSLILESASTNQTSMYLCASSSPFWNEQYFGPGTRLTVT.

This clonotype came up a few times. The CDR3 loop is CASEGQGVRQPQHF. Written as DNA, the CDR3 is TGTGCCAGCGAGGGACAGGGGGTTCGTCAGCCCCAGCATTTT. The chain joins TRBV28 to TRBJ1-5; 11 bases match TRBD1. The CDR3 loop spans 14 amino acids. V lost 8 bases and J lost 6; bases outside the gene matches: 6. The germline V gene has CDR1 MDHEN and CDR2 SYDVKM.

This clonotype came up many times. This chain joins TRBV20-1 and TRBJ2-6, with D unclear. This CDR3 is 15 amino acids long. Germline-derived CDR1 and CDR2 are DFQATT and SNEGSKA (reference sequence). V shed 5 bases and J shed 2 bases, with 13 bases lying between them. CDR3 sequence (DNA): TGCAGTGCTCTCCTTGGGTCCACTGGGGCCAACGTCCTGACTTTC. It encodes CSALLGSTGANVLTF.

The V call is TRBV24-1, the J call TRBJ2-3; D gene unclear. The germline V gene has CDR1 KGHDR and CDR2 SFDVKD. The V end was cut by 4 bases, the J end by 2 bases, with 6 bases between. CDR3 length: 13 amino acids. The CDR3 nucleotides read TGTGCCACCAGTGACAGAGCCACAGATACGCAGTATTTT. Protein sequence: CATSDRATDTQYF.

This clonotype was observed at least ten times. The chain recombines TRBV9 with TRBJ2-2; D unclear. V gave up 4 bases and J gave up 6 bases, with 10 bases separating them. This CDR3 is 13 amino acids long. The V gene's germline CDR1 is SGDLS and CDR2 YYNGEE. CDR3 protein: CASSPLFAGELFF. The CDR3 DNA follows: TGTGCCAGCAGCCCACTTTTCGCCGGGGAGCTGTTTTTT.